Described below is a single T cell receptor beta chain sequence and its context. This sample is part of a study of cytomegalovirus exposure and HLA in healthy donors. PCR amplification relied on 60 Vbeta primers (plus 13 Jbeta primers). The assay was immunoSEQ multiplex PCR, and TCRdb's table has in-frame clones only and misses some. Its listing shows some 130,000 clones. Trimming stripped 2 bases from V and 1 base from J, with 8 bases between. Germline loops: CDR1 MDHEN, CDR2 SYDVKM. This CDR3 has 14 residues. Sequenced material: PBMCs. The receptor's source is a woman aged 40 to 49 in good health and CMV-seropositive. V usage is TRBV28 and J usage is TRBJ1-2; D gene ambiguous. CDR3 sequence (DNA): TGTGCCAGCAGTTTAACGCCAGTTAACTATGGCTACACCTTC. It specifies CASSLTPVNYGYTF.